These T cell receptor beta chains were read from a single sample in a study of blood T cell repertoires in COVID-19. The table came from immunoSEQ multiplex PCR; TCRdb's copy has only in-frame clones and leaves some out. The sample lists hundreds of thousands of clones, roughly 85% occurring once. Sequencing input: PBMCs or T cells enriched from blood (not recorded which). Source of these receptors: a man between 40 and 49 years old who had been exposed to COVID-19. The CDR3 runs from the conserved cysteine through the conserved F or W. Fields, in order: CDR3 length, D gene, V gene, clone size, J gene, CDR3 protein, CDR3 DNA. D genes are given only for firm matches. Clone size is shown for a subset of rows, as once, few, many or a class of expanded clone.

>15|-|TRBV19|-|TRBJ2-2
CASNTGSSSRGELFF
TGTGCCAGTAATACCGGGAGTTCTTCACGGGGGGAGCTGTTTTTT
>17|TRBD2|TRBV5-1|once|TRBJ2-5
CASSFQASGSGGETQYF
TGCGCCAGCAGCTTTCAGGCTAGCGGGAGTGGAGGGGAGACCCAGTACTTC
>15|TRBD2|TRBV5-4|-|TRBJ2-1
CASSPLTSGVYEQFF
TGTGCCAGCAGCCCTCTGACTAGCGGGGTCTATGAGCAGTTCTTC
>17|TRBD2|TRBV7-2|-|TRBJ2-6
CASTPLREGAGANVLTF
TGTGCCAGCACTCCTTTAAGGGAGGGAGCTGGGGCCAACGTCCTGACTTTC
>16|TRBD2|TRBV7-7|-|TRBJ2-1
CASSLAGLAGENEQFF
TGTGCTAGCAGCTTAGCAGGACTAGCGGGAGAAAATGAGCAGTTCTTC
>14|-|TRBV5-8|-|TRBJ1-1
CASRADTGNTEAFF
TGTGCCAGCAGAGCGGATACCGGGAACACTGAAGCTTTCTTT
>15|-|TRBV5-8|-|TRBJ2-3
CASSLEIYSTDTQYF
TGTGCCAGCAGCTTGGAAATCTATTCCACAGATACGCAGTATTTT
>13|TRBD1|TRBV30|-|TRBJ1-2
CAWSQGTAHGYTF
TGTGCCTGGAGCCAGGGGACAGCGCATGGCTACACCTTC
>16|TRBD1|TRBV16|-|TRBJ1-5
CASSQLGTDNNQPQHF
TGTGCCAGCAGCCAACTAGGGACAGATAATAATCAGCCCCAGCATTTT
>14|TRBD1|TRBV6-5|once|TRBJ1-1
CASRGTGEGVEAFF
TGTGCCAGCAGGGGAACAGGGGAAGGTGTAGAAGCTTTCTTT
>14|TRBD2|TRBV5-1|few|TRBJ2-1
CASSRLAGGNEQFF
TGCGCCAGCAGCCGACTAGCGGGAGGCAATGAGCAGTTCTTC
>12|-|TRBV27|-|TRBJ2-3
CASSSVTDTQYF
TGTGCCAGCAGTTCCGTCACAGATACGCAGTATTTT
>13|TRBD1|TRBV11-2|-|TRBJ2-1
CASSFGTGIEQFF
TGTGCCAGCAGCTTTGGGACAGGGATTGAGCAGTTCTTC
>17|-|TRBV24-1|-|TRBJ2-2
CATSDPRGGPNTGELFF
TGTGCCACCAGTGACCCAAGGGGGGGGCCGAACACCGGGGAGCTGTTTTTT
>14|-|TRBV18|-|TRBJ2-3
CASSPGRSTDTQYF
TGTGCCAGCTCACCAGGGAGGAGCACAGATACGCAGTATTTT
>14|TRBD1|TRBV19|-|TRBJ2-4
CATGTGLAKNIQYF
TGTGCCACCGGGACAGGTTTGGCCAAAAACATTCAGTACTTC
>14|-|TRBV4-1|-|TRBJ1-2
CASSQDRALYGYTF
TGCGCCAGCAGCCAAGACAGGGCCCTCTATGGCTACACCTTC
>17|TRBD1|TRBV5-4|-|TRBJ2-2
CASSLGRTGAGTGELFF
TGTGCCAGCAGCTTGGGTCGGACAGGGGCGGGCACCGGGGAGCTGTTTTTT
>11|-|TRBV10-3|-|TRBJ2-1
CAISEINEQFF
TGTGCCATCAGTGAGATAAATGAGCAGTTCTTC
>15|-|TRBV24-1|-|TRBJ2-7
CATSDPDSLNGEQYF
TGTGCCACCAGTGACCCGGACAGCCTAAACGGCGAGCAGTACTTC